The clone carrying this TCR beta chain was detected many times. Its antigen remains unidentified. Other nucleotide sequences in the sample specify the same CDR3. Under the authors' procedure: Filtering was not the same, since immunoSEQ gave junction-only sequences without quality scores. Using immunoSEQ multiplex PCR, the repertoire was profiled, and TCRdb retains in-frame clones only, with some absent. V and J calls and clone size follow that table, whereas D and trimming were derived from the DNA. The sample lists fewer than 550,000 clones, roughly 85% seen once, with 12% in the top ten. These data belong to a study of shared clonotypes between healthy human individuals. Study findings and constraints: Limited genetic and exposure-history diversity came from having few donors.

Unsorted samples used roughly 95 million PBMCs for genomic DNA. This TCR was recovered from a woman aged 40 to 50 in good health. Some clones in this sample may be carry-over from other donors' samples. Sequenced input: PBMCs.

This chain's CDR3 is CASSLAGRDTEAFF. The CDR3 DNA reads as TGTGCCAGCAGCTTGGCCGGCAGGGACACTGAAGCTTTCTTT. V gene TRBV5-5 combines with J gene TRBJ1-1; tentatively, D is TRBD1 (5 bases). The germline gives CDR1 SGHKS, CDR2 YYEKEE (reference sequence). This CDR3 is built from 14 residues. Trimming cost V 0 bases and J 3 bases, with 9 bases left between them.